The 3 T cell receptor beta chains listed next were all sequenced from one sample in a study of blood T cell repertoires in COVID-19. Clones were sequenced by immunoSEQ multiplex PCR, and TCRdb holds only the in-frame ones, with some missing. The table has roughly 100,000 clones, less than 80% seen once; the top ten hold roughly 6.2%. The specimen sequenced was peripheral blood. These receptors were taken from an elderly man with COVID-19, enrolled during active disease.

The J gene is TRBJ2-2, the V gene TRBV25-1; TRBD1 aligns across 7 bases. Germline V gene lookup returns CDR1 MGHDK and CDR2 SYGVNS. Trimming removed 6 bases from V and 0 bases from J; junction bases left unmatched: 4. CDR3 size: 15 residues. The CDR3 DNA reads as TGTGCCAGCAGCGACAGGGTCGCGAACACCGGGGAGCTGTTTTTT. This sequence encodes CASSDRVANTGELFF.

J is TRBJ2-7 and V is TRBV6-5, with a weak D call TRBD1 (5 bases). The CDR3 is made up of 13 amino acids. The germline gives CDR1 MNHEY, CDR2 SVGAGI. V was clipped by 8 bases and J by 2 bases, with 13 bases between them. CDR3 nucleotide sequence: TGTGCCAGCTCCACAGGTTTAACCTACGAGCAGTACTTC. Its protein product is CASSTGLTYEQYF.

This clone was counted a few times. The chain recombines TRBV6-1 with TRBJ2-7, with a possible D match to TRBD2 (5 bases). This CDR3 spans 18 amino acids. V was pared by 4 bases and J by 2 bases, with 24 bases between. Germline V gene lookup returns CDR1 MNHNS and CDR2 SASEGT. The DNA of the CDR3 is TGTGCCAGCAGTGCCCCCTCGTTCGGTTCCGACGGGACCTACGAGCAGTACTTC. Protein product: CASSAPSFGSDGTYEQYF.